This passage covers 15 T cell receptor beta chains from one sample sequenced in a study of OX40 agonist ivuxolimab in advanced cancers. Sequenced by immunoSEQ multiplex PCR; TCRdb stores in-frame clones only, minus some. The table has about 61,000 clones, 70% to 90% seen once. The sequences come from CD4+ or CD8+ T cells sorted from blood, collected in a trial of the OX40 agonist ivuxolimab. These receptors were collected from an adult with an advanced solid tumor such as melanoma, head and neck, liver or kidney cancer.

CDR3 sequence (DNA): TGTGCCAGCAGTTTCCAAGTAACAACTATTAAGGGGGCATATAATTCACCCCTCCACTTT. Translating gives CASSFQVTTIKGAYNSPLHF. The chain has TRBV27 and TRBJ1-6; 7 bases agree with TRBD1. The CDR3 has 20 residues. J was trimmed by 4 bases and V by 3 bases; bases with no gene match: 18. CDR1 is MNHEY, CDR2 SMNVEV, per germline (reference sequence).

The chain employs TRBV5-1 and TRBJ1-6; D gene unclear. With 0 bases removed from V and 4 bases from J, the gap between germline ends came to 11 bases. The CDR3 length is 16 residues. CDR1 SGHRS and CDR2 YFSETQ come from the germline V gene. CDR3: CASSLAGRRYNSPLHF. In nucleotides, the CDR3 is TGCGCCAGCAGCTTGGCCGGCCGGAGGTATAATTCACCCCTCCACTTT.

The chain uses TRBV7-9 and TRBJ2-3, with unresolved D. Germline lookup yields CDR1 SEHNR and CDR2 FQNEAQ (reference sequence). Trimming removed 2 bases from V and 5 bases from J, with 11 bases in between. This CDR3 has 14 residues. The CDR3 is CASSLLGGGDTQYF. DNA for the CDR3: TGTGCCAGCAGCTTATTGGGTGGTGGAGATACGCAGTATTTT.

The genes are TRBV9 and TRBJ1-1; TRBD1 is a possible D gene (5 bases). With 4 bases removed from V and 4 bases from J, the gap between germline ends came to 14 bases. CDR1 and CDR2 (germline): SGDLS, YYNGEE. CDR3 length: 14 amino acids. The CDR3 DNA is TGTGCCAGCAGCCTCCTCGGGACGGCCACTGAAGCTTTCTTT. Protein product: CASSLLGTATEAFF.

The chain is built from TRBV13 and TRBJ2-5; TRBD2 is a possible D gene (5 bases). This CDR3 is 13 amino acids long. The germline gives CDR1 PRHDT, CDR2 FYEKMQ (reference sequence). Trimming took 2 bases from V and 5 from J, leaving 9 bases between them. The CDR3 DNA reads as TGTGCCAGCAGCTTAAGCGGCCAGGAGACCCAGTACTTC. Translated, it gives CASSLSGQETQYF.

This chain links TRBV4-1 with TRBJ1-6; possibly TRBD1 for D (5 bases). The V and J ends lost 0 bases and 7 bases respectively, with 10 bases between them. Looked up from germline, CDR1 is MGHRA and CDR2 is YSYEKL. CDR3 size: 15 residues. For the CDR3, the DNA is TGCGCCAGCAGCCAAGATGGGGCGGGAAATTCACCCCTCCACTTT. This codes for CASSQDGAGNSPLHF.

This chain connects TRBV14 to TRBJ2-3; D unresolved. Per germline, CDR1 SGHDN and CDR2 FVKESK. Deletions cut 0 bases from V and 5 bases from J, with 18 bases between. The CDR3 length is 17 residues. CDR3 loop: CASSQESWRARGDTQYF. In DNA form, the CDR3 reads TGTGCCAGCAGCCAAGAGAGTTGGCGCGCTCGAGGAGATACGCAGTATTTT.

This chain uses TRBV28 with TRBJ2-2; TRBD2 is a possible D gene (6 bases). The germline V gene has CDR1 MDHEN and CDR2 SYDVKM. V lost 3 bases, J lost 7 bases, and 15 bases lay in between. The CDR3 runs 15 residues. DNA of the CDR3: TGTGCCAGCAGTTTTTCCGGGACTTCTTTCGGGGAGCTGTTTTTT. This translates into CASSFSGTSFGELFF.

V gene TRBV14 combines with J gene TRBJ2-1; D is possibly TRBD2 (6 bases). The V end was cut by 0 bases, the J end by 9 bases, with 15 bases between. This CDR3 comprises 15 residues. The germline CDR1 and CDR2 sequences are SGHDN and FVKESK. In DNA, the CDR3 is TGTGCCAGCAGCCAAGATCTGAGCGGGTCGGCTGAGCAGTTCTTC. The encoded protein is CASSQDLSGSAEQFF. Using reference TRBV14 and TRBJ2-1 for the parts outside the CDR3, the full variable domain is EAGVTQFPSHSVIEKGQTVTLRCDPISGHDNLYWYRRVMGKEIKFLLHFVKESKQDESGMPNNRFLAERTGGTYSTLKVQPAELEDSGVYFCASSQDLSGSAEQFFGPGTRLTVL.

V usage is TRBV19 and J usage is TRBJ2-7; 9 bases line up with TRBD1. Per germline, CDR1 LNHDA and CDR2 SQIVND (reference sequence). With V trimmed by 0 bases and J by 7 bases, 7 bases remained unmatched. The CDR3 consists of 15 residues. CDR3 sequence: CASSIDTGQGKEQYF. The CDR3 DNA reads as TGTGCCAGTAGTATAGATACGGGACAGGGTAAAGAGCAGTACTTC.

The J gene is TRBJ2-2, the V gene TRBV7-9; D is ambiguous. V was shortened by 5 bases and J by 2 bases, with 3 bases between the two germline ends. Germline CDR1 is SEHNR and CDR2 is FQNEAQ (reference sequence). The CDR3 length is 12 residues. CDR3 DNA: TGTGCCAGCAGCCCTAACACCGGGGAGCTGTTTTTT. Protein: CASSPNTGELFF.

The chain links TRBV5-4 to TRBJ1-2, with 8 bases matching TRBD1. V gave up 5 bases and J gave up 3 bases; unmatched junction bases: 6. The V gene's germline CDR1 is SGHNT and CDR2 YYREEE (reference sequence). The CDR3 is 14 residues long. CDR3 DNA sequence: TGTGCCAGCAGGCAGCAGGGGGCCGACTATGGCTACACCTTC. Amino acids: CASRQQGADYGYTF.

The CDR3 bases are TGTGTAGTCGGGGGAATAGGCTACGAGCAGTACTTC. This encodes CVVGGIGYEQYF. The gene calls are TRBV28 and TRBJ2-7; D might be TRBD2 (6 bases). Looked up from germline, CDR1 is MDHEN and CDR2 is SYDVKM. The CDR3 extends over 12 amino acids.

The rearrangement uses TRBV7-9 and TRBJ2-7; D unclear. The length of the CDR3 is 14 residues. The V end was cut by 5 bases, the J end by 3 bases, with 14 bases between. The V gene's germline CDR1 is SEHNR and CDR2 FQNEAQ (reference sequence). In nucleotides, the CDR3 is TGTGCCAGCAGCCGCGTGGACGGAAACTACGAGCAGTACTTC. Its translation is CASSRVDGNYEQYF. The variable domain in full, with the rest retrieved from reference TRBV7-9 and TRBJ2-7, is DTGVSQNPRHKITKRGQNVTFRCDPISEHNRLYWYRQTLGQGPEFLTYFQNEAQLEKSRLLSDRFSAERPKGSFSTLEIQRTEQGDSAMYLCASSRVDGNYEQYFGPGTRLTVT.

V and J are TRBV27 and TRBJ2-4; D unclear. This CDR3 has 15 residues. V gave up 6 bases and J gave up 0 bases, with 12 bases separating them. Looked up from germline, CDR1 is MNHEY and CDR2 is SMNVEV (reference sequence). The CDR3 region is CASSPTQLAKNIQYF. The CDR3 region has the DNA TGTGCCAGCAGCCCGACTCAACTAGCCAAAAACATTCAGTACTTC.